A single sample gave rise to the 8 T cell receptor beta chains below, sequenced in a study of shared clonotypes between healthy human individuals. Assay: immunoSEQ multiplex PCR; the TCRdb copy retains only in-frame clones and omits some. Of approximately 640,000 clones listed, 90% were seen once; the top ten hold 34%. The specimen sequenced was memory CD8+ T cells from PBMCs. Subset described: CD45RO+ cells pooled with CCR7-negative TemRA cells. Receptors originate from a man younger than 30 in good health. Some clones in this sample may be carry-over from other donors' samples.

To note about this clone: A much larger clonotype is one base distant, so this may be a read error. The chain combines TRBV25-1 with TRBJ1-2; D is undetermined. Trimming took off 2 bases at V and 2 bases at J, with 6 bases between the two ends. The CDR3 runs to 13 residues. Germline-derived CDR1 and CDR2 are MGHDK and SYGVNS. CDR3 loop: CASSEGWNYGYTF. The CDR3 bases are TGTGCCAGCAGTGAAGGGTGGAACTATGGCTACACCTTC.

The chain uses TRBV9 and TRBJ2-4; 8 nucleotides align to TRBD2. V dropped 3 bases and J dropped 1; count of bases not matched to a gene: 3. The CDR3 runs to 15 residues. Germline values: CDR1 SGDLS, CDR2 YYNGEE. CDR3 amino acids: CASSDSGTAKNIQYF. DNA of the CDR3: TGTGCCAGCAGCGATAGCGGGACGGCCAAAAACATTCAGTACTTC.

The chain has TRBV7-3 and TRBJ2-7; 9 bases match TRBD2. This CDR3 spans 14 amino acids. Per germline, CDR1 SGHTA and CDR2 FQGTGA. Losses at the gene ends were 6 bases for V and 0 bases for J; bases not matched to a gene: 3. In DNA form, the CDR3 reads TGTGCCAGCAGTCCTAGCGGGGACTCCTACGAGCAGTACTTC. Encoded protein: CASSPSGDSYEQYF.

Worth noting for this clone: Just one base apart from a much larger clone, this may be a read error. The chain is built from TRBV6-5 and TRBJ1-1; a possible D gene is TRBD1 (6 bases). Per germline, CDR1 MNHEY and CDR2 SVGAGI. Trimming left V 5 bases short and J 1 base short, with 8 bases between. The CDR3 covers 13 residues. CDR3 loop: CASSARGNTEAFF. Written as DNA, the CDR3 is TGTGCCAGCAGTGCCAGGGGGAACACTGAAGCTTTCTTT.

This clone was recorded once. J is TRBJ2-1 and V is TRBV5-6; unclear D gene. Trimming cost V 4 bases and J 2 bases, with 10 bases left between them. The CDR3 sequence is 14 residues long. CDR1 is SGHDT and CDR2 is YYEEEE in the germline V gene. The CDR3 sequence: CASSRVSPYNEQFF. The CDR3 bases are TGTGCCAGCAGCCGGGTTAGCCCCTACAATGAGCAGTTCTTC.

CDR3 sequence (DNA): TGTGCCTGGTTCAAAGGGAGGGGACAGGGGGCGTCTGGGGAAAAACTGTTTTTT. Translating gives CAWFKGRGQGASGEKLFF. The rearrangement uses TRBV30 and TRBJ1-4; 12 bases fit TRBD1. The CDR3 contains 18 residues. Unmatched junction bases numbered 18, after V lost 5 bases and J lost 8 bases. CDR1 is GTSNPN, CDR2 SVGIG, per germline (reference sequence).

This chain uses TRBV6-4 with TRBJ2-1, with 7 bases that match TRBD2. The CDR3 totals 17 residues. V lost 3 bases to trimming and J lost 6 bases; unmatched junction nucleotides: 14. Germline loops: CDR1 MRHNA, CDR2 SNTAGT. CDR3 nucleotide sequence: TGTGCCAGCAGTGAAAGGGGAGGGGTCCGCCGGGTCAATGAGCAGTTCTTC. This sequence encodes CASSERGGVRRVNEQFF.

This chain joins TRBV2 and TRBJ1-3; TRBD1 might be the D (6 bases). There are 15 residues in the CDR3. CDR1 is SNHLY and CDR2 is FYNNEI in the germline V gene. V was pared by 7 bases and J by 0 bases, with 13 bases between. The CDR3 DNA is TGTGCCAGCACCCCCGGGACAAGCTCTGGAAACACCATATATTTT. Translation: CASTPGTSSGNTIYF.